The present T cell receptor beta chain was sequenced within a study of cytomegalovirus exposure and HLA in healthy donors. Unmatched junction bases numbered 4, after V lost 7 bases and J lost 4 bases. CDR3 size: 13 residues. Germline loops: CDR1 SQVTM, CDR2 ANQGSEA. The PCR had 60 Vbeta and 13 Jbeta primers. This table comes from immunoSEQ multiplex PCR, and its TCRdb copy is limited to in-frame clones, with some not included. Counted here are 70,000 to 85,000 clones, approximately 74% occurring once; the ten biggest clones make up about 9.1%. J is TRBJ2-5 and V is TRBV29-1, with 12 positions matching TRBD2. The sample taken for sequencing was PBMCs. The sequence derives from a man aged 35-49 years in good health and CMV-seropositive. CDR3 sequence reads: CSAQTSGGETQYF. The CDR3 coding sequence is TGCAGCGCACAGACTAGCGGGGGAGAGACCCAGTACTTC.